Listed below are T cell receptor beta chains from one sample, sequenced in a study of blood T cell repertoires in COVID-19. The protocol was immunoSEQ multiplex PCR, while the TCRdb copy is restricted to in-frame clones and leaves out a portion. Of about 80,000 clones in the sample, around 84% were seen once. Sequenced: peripheral blood. These receptors were obtained from a woman between 65 and 79 years old with acute or convalescent COVID-19. Both conserved end residues are part of each CDR3.

>TRBJ1-1|TRBV7-2
CASSLFPRTEAFF
>TRBJ2-7|TRBV10-2
CASSEPAQGIYEQYF
>TRBJ1-2|TRBV24-1
CATSDGTGDGYTF
>TRBJ2-4|TRBV2
CASSGERGPKNIQYF
>TRBJ1-3|TRBV2
CASSDNRGIYF
>TRBJ2-7|TRBV5-4
CASSSRTAGEQYF
>TRBJ1-2|TRBV29-1
CSVYLGRDGYTF
>TRBJ2-3|TRBV2
CARTKRESTDTQYF
>TRBJ2-2|TRBV18
CASSTALGTEYTGELFF
>TRBJ1-2|TRBV24-1
CATQSEAYGYTF
>TRBJ1-3|TRBV5-1
CASSRDSGNTIYF
>TRBJ1-6|TRBV18
CASSERHSDNSPLHF
>TRBJ1-6|TRBV2
CASRSVRTENSPLHF
>TRBJ2-7|TRBV5-1
CASSWGQGGEQYF
>TRBJ2-2|TRBV10-1
CASSQAGPPKAGELFF
>TRBJ2-5|TRBV5-4
CASGPIHATELQETQYF
>TRBJ2-7|TRBV5-1
CASTLEATGAYEQYF
>TRBJ2-7|TRBV2
CASRAVMDSYEQYF
>TRBJ2-1|TRBV9
CASSVGSYNEQFF
>TRBJ2-5|TRBV5-1
CASKVMGQYQETQYF
>TRBJ2-7|TRBV27
CASSLSRTAGGGEQYF
>TRBJ2-7|TRBV28
CASSLSTGGSYEQYF
>TRBJ1-4|TRBV5-1
CASSPSDREYEKLFF
>TRBJ2-5|TRBV27
CASSPINPGERLQETQYF
>TRBJ2-1|TRBV2
CASSGRTPPLGNEQFF
>TRBJ2-1|TRBV11-3
CASSYSSHNEQFF
>TRBJ2-7|TRBV7-3
CASSPRAGPSYEQYF
>TRBJ2-1|TRBV11-3
CASSLAHSEQFF
>TRBJ1-2|TRBV5-4
CASSRTDTGGYTF
>TRBJ2-7|TRBV25-1
CASSAGLAGVWDEQYF
>TRBJ2-5|TRBV3-1/TRBV3-2
CASSLRTGTQYF
>TRBJ2-5|TRBV4-1
CASSQAPQHQETQYF
>TRBJ2-1|TRBV13
CASSLSAGVNEQFF
>TRBJ1-5|TRBV27
CASSSDRAGQPQHF
>TRBJ1-5|TRBV19
CASSIARGSNQPQHF
>TRBJ2-5|TRBV6-6
CASSPRQGKGETQYF
>TRBJ1-2|TRBV2
CASSGGDRDRYGYTF
>TRBJ2-1|TRBV9
CASSAWPGLGHFF
>TRBJ1-5|TRBV30
CAWSPGQGNQPQHF
>TRBJ1-4|TRBV30
CAWSALGGLNEKLFF
>TRBJ1-4|TRBV29-1
CSVGTGGTLNEKLFF
>TRBJ2-6|TRBV7-2
CASSGMAGWMSGANVLTF
>TRBJ2-5|TRBV7-9
CASSLNPRQEARETQYF
>TRBJ1-2|TRBV19
CASSLGGANIYGYTF
>TRBJ2-2|TRBV5-5
CASSFGQGIMDGELFF
>TRBJ1-2|TRBV6-6
CASTSANYGYTF
>TRBJ1-1|TRBV7-9
CASSPLAGTGFYEAFF
>TRBJ2-7|TRBV5-1
CASSLDLGGEQYF